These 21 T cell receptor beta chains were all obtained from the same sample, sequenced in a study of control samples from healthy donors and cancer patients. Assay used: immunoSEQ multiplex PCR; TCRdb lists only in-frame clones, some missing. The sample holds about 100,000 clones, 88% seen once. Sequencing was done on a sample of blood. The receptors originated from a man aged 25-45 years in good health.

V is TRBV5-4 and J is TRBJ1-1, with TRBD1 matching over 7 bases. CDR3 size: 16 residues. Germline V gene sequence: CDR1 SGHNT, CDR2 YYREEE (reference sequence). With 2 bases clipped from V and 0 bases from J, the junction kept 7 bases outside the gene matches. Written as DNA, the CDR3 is TGTGCCAGCAGCTTTGCGACAGGGAGAATGAACACTGAAGCTTTCTTT. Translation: CASSFATGRMNTEAFF.

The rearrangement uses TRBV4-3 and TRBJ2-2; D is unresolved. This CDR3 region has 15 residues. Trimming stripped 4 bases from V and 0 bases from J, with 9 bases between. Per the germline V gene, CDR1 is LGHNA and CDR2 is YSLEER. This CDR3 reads CASSLRHTNTGELFF. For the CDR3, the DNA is TGCGCCAGCAGCCTTAGACACACGAACACCGGGGAGCTGTTTTTT.

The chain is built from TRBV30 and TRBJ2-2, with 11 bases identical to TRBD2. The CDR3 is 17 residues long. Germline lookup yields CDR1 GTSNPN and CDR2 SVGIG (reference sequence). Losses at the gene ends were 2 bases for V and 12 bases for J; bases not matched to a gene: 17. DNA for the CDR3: TGTGCCTGGAGTCCTGCGACTAGCGGGGCCATACCGGGGAAGCTGTTTTTT. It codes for CAWSPATSGAIPGKLFF.

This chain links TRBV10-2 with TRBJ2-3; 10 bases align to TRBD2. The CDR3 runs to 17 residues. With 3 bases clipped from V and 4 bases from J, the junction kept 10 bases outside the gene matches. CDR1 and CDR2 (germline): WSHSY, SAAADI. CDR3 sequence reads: CASSDSGRFSSADTQYF. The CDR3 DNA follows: TGCGCCAGCAGTGATAGCGGGAGGTTTTCCTCCGCAGATACGCAGTATTTT.

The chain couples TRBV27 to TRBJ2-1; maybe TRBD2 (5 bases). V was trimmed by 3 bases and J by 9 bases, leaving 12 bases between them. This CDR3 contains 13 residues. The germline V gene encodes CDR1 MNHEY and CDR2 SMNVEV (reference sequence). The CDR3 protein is CASSLEAAGEQFF. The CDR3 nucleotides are TGTGCCAGCAGTTTGGAGGCAGCCGGTGAGCAGTTCTTC.

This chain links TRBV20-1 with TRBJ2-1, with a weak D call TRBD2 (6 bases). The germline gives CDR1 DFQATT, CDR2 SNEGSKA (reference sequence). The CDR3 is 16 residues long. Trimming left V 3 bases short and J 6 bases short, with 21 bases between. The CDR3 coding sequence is TGCAGTGCTAGTCCGTCCTCTAGCGCGATAGGCAATGAGCAGTTCTTC. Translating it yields CSASPSSSAIGNEQFF.

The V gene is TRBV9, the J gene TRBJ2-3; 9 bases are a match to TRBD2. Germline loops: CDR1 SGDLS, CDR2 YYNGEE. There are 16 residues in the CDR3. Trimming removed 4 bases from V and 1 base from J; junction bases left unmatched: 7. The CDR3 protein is CASSTGTSLGTDTQYF. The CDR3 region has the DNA TGTGCCAGCAGCACAGGGACTAGCCTAGGCACAGATACGCAGTATTTT.

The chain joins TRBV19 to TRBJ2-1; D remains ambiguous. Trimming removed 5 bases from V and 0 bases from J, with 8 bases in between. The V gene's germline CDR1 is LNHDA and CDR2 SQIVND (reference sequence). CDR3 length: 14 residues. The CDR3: CASSRVGSYNEQFF. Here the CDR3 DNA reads TGTGCCAGTAGTCGTGTTGGCTCCTACAATGAGCAGTTCTTC.

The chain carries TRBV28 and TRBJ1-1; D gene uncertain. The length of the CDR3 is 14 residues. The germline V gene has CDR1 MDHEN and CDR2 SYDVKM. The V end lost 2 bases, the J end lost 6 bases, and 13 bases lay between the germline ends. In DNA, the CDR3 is TGTGCCAGCAGTTTAGGGGTTTTAGTGGCTGAAGCTTTCTTT. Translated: CASSLGVLVAEAFF. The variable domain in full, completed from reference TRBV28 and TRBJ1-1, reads DVKVTQSSRYLVKRTGEKVFLECVQDMDHENMFWYRQDPGLGLRLIYFSYDVKMKEKGDIPEGYSVSREKKERFSLILESASTNQTSMYLCASSLGVLVAEAFFGQGTRLTVV.

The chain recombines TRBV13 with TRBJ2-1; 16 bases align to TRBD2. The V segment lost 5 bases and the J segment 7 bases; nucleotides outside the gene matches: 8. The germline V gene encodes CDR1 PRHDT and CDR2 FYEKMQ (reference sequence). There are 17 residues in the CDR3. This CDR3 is CASSRGLAGGPRNEQFF. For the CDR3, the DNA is TGTGCCAGCAGCAGGGGACTAGCGGGAGGGCCGAGGAATGAGCAGTTCTTC.

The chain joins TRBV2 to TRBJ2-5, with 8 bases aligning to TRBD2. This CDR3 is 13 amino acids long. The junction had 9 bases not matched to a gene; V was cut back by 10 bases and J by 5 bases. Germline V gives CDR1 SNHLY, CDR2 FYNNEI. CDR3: CATSGGARETQYF. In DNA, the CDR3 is TGTGCCACGTCCGGGGGGGCCCGGGAGACCCAGTACTTC.

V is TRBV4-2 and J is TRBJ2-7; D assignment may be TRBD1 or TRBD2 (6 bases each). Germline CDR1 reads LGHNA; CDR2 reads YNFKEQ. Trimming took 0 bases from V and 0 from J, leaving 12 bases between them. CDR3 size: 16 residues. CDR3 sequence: CASSQDWRGSSYEQYF. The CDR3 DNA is TGTGCCAGCAGCCAAGATTGGAGGGGGAGCTCCTACGAGCAGTACTTC.

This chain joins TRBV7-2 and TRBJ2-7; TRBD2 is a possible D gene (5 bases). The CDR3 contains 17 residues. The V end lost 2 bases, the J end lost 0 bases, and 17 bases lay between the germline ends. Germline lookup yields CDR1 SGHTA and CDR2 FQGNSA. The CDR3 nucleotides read TGTGCCAGCAGCTTAAGGGCCTTTAGAGGGAGCTCCTACGAGCAGTACTTC. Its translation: CASSLRAFRGSSYEQYF. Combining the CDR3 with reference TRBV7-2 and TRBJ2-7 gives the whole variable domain GAGVSQSPSNKVTEKGKDVELRCDPISGHTALYWYRQSLGQGLEFLIYFQGNSAPDKSGLPSDRFSAERTGGSVSTLTIQRTQQEDSAVYLCASSLRAFRGSSYEQYFGPGTRLTVT.

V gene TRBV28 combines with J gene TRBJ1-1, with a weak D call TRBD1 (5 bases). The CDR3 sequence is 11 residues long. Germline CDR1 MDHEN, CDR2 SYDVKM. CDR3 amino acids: CGVLGDTEAFF. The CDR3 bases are TGTGGGGTCCTGGGGGACACTGAAGCTTTCTTT.

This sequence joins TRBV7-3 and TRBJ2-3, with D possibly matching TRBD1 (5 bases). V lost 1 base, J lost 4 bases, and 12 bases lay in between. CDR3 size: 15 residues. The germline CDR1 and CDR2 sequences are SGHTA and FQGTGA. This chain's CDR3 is CASSLNLGLSDTQYF. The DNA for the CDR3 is TGTGCCAGCAGCTTAAATTTGGGGCTATCAGATACGCAGTATTTT.

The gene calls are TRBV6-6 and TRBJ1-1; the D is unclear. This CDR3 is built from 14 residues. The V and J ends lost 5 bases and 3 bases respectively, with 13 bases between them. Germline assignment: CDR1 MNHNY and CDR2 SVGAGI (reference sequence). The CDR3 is CASSKHGGDTEAFF. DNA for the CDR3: TGTGCCAGCAGTAAACATGGTGGGGACACTGAAGCTTTCTTT.

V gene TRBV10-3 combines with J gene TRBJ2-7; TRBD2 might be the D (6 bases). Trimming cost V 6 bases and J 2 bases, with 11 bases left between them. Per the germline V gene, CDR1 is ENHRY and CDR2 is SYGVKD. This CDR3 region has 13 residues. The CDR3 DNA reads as TGTGCCATCAGAGGAGGGAGCGCCTACGAGCAGTACTTC. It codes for CAIRGGSAYEQYF.

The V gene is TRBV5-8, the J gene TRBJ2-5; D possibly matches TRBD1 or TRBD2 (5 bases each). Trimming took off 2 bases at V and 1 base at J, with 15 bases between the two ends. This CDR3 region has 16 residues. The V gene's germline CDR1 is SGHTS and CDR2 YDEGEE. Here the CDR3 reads CASSFLRGGLQETQYF. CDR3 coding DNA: TGTGCCAGCAGCTTCCTTCGGGGCGGCCTCCAAGAGACCCAGTACTTC.

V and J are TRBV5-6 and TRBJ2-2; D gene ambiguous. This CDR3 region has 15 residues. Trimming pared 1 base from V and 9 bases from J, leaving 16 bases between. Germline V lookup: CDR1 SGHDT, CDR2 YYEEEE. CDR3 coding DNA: TGTGCCAGCAGCTTGTCCGGCCCCTTAAGGCGGGAGCTGTTTTTT. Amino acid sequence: CASSLSGPLRRELFF. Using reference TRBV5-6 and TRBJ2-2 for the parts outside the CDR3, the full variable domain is DAGVTQSPTHLIKTRGQQVTLRCSPKSGHDTVSWYQQALGQGPQFIFQYYEEEERQRGNFPDRFSGHQFPNYSSELNVNALLLGDSALYLCASSLSGPLRRELFFGEGSRLTVL.

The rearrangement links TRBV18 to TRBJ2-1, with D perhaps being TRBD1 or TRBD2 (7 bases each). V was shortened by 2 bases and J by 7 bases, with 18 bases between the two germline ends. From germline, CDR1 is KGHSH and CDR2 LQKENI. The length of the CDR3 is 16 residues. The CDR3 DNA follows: TGTGCCAGCTCACCAGACGCAGGGGGGGTTGCTAATGAGCAGTTCTTC. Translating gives CASSPDAGGVANEQFF.

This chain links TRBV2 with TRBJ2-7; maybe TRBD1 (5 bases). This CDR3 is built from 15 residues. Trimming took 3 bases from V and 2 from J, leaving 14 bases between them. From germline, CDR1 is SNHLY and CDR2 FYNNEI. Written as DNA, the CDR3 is TGTGCCAGCAGTGATGGGGCCGTTAAGGCCTACGAGCAGTACTTC. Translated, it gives CASSDGAVKAYEQYF.